The TCR beta chain described here comes from a study of somatic mutations in cytotoxic T cells in rheumatoid arthritis. At the level of the study: Prior to any treatment and right after diagnosis, patient blood (about 30 ml EDTA) was drawn.

In regard to this clone: Its antigen is unknown.

CDR1 is MGHRA, CDR2 YSYEKL, per germline. Trimming left V 3 bases short and J 3 bases short, with 11 bases between. The CDR3 totals 14 residues. The assay was immunoSEQ multiplex PCR, and TCRdb's table has in-frame clones only and misses some. The sample holds approximately 9,400 clones; 80% are singletons and the top ten take about 12%. Overall study results and limits: Greater age accompanied higher CD8+ clonality in rheumatoid arthritis patients, a pattern that was absent in healthy controls.

The TCR comes from an adult with rheumatoid arthritis. Sequenced material: CD8+ T cells sorted from blood. This chain links TRBV4-1 with TRBJ1-1; D is perhaps TRBD1 (5 bases). In DNA form, the CDR3 reads TGCGCCAGCAGCCATGTTGGGACCTACACTGAAGCTTTCTTT. Translated, it gives CASSHVGTYTEAFF.